This TCR beta chain was identified during a study of CD8 T cells in Susac syndrome. The RNA input was about 0.5 to 1 ug, and it was reverse transcribed with random hexamers. TCRdb re-analysed the immunoSEQ multiplex PCR reads in MiXCR, keeping a single row per CDR3 protein. The data hold 160,000 or so distinct CDR3 sequences, with approximately 95% observed a single time. The CDR3 extends over 11 amino acids. Germline V lookup: CDR1 SQVTM, CDR2 ANQGSEA. Trimming stripped 4 bases from V and 7 bases from J, with 10 bases between. The source is a human donor with multiple sclerosis. The V call is TRBV29-1, the J call TRBJ1-2; D uncertain. Sequencing was carried out using CD4+ T cells from PBMCs. The CDR3 coding sequence is TGCAGCGTTGGTTCCGGAGTTGGCTACACCTTC. This gives the protein CSVGSGVGYTF.